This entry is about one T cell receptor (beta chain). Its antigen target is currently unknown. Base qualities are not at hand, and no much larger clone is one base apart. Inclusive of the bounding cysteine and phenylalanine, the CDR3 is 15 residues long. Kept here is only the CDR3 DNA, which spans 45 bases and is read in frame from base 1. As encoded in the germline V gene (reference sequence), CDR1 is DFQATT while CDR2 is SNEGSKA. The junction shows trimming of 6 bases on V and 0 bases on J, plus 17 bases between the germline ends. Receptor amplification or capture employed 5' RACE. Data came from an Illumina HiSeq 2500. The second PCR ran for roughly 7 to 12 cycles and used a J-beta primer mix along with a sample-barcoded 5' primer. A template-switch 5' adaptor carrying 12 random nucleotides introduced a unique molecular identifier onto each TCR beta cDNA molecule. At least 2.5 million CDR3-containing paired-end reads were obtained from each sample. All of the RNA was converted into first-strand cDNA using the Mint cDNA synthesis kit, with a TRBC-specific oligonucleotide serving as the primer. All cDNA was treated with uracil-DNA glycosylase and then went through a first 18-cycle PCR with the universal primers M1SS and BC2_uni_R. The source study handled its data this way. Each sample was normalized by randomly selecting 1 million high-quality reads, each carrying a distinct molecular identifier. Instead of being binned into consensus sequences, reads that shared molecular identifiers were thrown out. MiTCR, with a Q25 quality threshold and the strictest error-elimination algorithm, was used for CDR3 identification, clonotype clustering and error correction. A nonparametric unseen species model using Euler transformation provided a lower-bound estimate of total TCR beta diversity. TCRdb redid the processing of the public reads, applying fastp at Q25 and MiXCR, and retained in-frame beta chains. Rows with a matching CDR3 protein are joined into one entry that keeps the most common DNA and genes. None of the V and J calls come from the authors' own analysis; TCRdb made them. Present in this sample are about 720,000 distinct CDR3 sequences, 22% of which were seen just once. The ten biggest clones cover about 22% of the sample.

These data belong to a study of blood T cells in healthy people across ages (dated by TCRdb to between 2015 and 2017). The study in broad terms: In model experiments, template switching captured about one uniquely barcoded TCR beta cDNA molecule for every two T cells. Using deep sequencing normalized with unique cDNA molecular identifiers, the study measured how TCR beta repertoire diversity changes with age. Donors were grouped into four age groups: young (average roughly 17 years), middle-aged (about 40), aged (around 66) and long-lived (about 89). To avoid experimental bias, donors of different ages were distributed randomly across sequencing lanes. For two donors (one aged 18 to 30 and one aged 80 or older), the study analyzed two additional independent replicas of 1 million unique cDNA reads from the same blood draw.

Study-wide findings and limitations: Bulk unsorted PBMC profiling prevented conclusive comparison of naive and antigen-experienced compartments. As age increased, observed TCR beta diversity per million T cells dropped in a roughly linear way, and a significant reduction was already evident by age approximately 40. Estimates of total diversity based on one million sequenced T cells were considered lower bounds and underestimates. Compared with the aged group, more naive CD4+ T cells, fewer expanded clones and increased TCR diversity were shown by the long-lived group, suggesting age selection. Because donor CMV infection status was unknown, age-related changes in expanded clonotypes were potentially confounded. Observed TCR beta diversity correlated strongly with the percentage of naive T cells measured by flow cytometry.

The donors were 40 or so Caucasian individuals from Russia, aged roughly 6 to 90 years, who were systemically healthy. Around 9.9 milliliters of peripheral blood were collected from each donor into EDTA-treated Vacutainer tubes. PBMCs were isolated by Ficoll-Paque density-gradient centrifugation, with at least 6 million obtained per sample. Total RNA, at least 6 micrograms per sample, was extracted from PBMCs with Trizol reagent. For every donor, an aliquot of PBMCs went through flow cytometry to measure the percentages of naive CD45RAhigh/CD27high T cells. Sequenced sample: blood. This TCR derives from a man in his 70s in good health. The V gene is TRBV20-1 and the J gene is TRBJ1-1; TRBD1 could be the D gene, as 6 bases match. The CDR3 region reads CSAPGKGHLNTEAFF. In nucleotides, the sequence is TGCAGTGCCCCGGGGAAGGGACACCTGAACACTGAAGCTTTCTTT.